This TCR beta chain came from a study of shared clonotypes between healthy human individuals. General observations from the study: It was observed that about 5% of naive CD4 clonotypes were shared across a few donors.

The DNA input per sorted-subset replicate PCR was about 180 ng, corresponding to some 33,000 T cell genomes. The table came from immunoSEQ multiplex PCR; TCRdb's copy has only in-frame clones and leaves some out. The data contain 2 million to 2.5 million clones, more than 85% of them singletons. CD45RO-negative CD8 cells positively selected for CCR7 made up the naive population, which excluded terminally differentiated effector memory CD45RA+ cells. All donors were healthy HIV-negative adults lacking recent acute infections or vaccinations. CDR3 length: 13 residues. CDR1 is LNHDA, CDR2 SQIVND, per germline (reference sequence). V was cut by 6 bases and J by 0 bases, with 8 bases left in between. This clone was found a few times. Its antigen is currently unknown. This same CDR3 is encoded by further DNA sequences in the sample.

V gene TRBV19 combines with J gene TRBJ1-1; unclear D gene. Material for sequencing was naive CD8+ T cells from PBMCs. This sequence was found in a man between 18 and 35 years old in good health. Some clones in this sample may be carry-over from other donors' samples. The CDR3, as DNA: TGTGCCAGTAGAGTAACAGTGAACACTGAAGCTTTCTTT. Encoded protein: CASRVTVNTEAFF.